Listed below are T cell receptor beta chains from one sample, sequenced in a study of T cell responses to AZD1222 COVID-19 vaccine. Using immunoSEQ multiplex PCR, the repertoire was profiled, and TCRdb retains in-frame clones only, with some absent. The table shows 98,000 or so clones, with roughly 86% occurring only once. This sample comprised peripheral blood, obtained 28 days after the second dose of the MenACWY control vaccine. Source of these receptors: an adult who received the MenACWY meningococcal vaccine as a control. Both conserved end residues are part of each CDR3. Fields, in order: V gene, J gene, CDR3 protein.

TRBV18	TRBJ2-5	CASSTGPGGTQYF
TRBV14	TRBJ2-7	CASSHQRGDIYEQYF
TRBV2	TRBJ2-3	CASSDQASDTQYF
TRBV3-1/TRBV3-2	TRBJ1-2	CASSQAQATGYTF
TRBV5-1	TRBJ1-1	CASSLEAAYTEAFF
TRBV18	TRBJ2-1	CASSPVTGYRGEQFF
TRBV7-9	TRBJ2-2	CASSPGNWNTGELFF
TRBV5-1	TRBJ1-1	CASSPQGMGTEAFF
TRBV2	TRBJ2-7	CASRAYGGAYEQYF
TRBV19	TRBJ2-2	CASSIGSGELFF
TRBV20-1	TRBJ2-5	CSASYNTQETQYF
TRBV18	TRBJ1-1	CASSPPGTANTEAFF
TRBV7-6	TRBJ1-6	CASSLEGHNSPLHF
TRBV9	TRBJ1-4	CASSVGSGSAEKLFF
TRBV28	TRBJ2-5	CASSLFPETQYF
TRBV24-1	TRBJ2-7	CATSVEFRSYEQYF
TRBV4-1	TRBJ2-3	CASSQWAGIPYF
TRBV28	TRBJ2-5	CASSLNILQETQYF
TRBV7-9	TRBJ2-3	CASSLAGGLDTQYF
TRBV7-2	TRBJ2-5	CASSPRRGGSETQYF
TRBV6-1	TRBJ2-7	CASSEGVGVEQYF
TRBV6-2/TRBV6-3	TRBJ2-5	CASSYSLTETQYF
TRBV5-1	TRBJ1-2	CASSLEGQGSDGYTF
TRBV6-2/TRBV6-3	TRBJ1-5	CASSPSSDFQHF
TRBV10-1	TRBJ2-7	CASSESIGAGEEEQYF
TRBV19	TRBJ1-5	CASSFDPRQGRVSNQPQHF
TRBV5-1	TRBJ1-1	CASRSKMNTEAFF
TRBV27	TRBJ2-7	CASSLSFRGDYEQYF
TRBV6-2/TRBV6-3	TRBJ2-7	CASSYAGTDYEQYF
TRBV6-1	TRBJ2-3	CASSDLAGGTDTQYF
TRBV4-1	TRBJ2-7	CASSQAAGQSYEQYF
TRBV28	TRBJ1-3	CASSGRGQGNTIYF
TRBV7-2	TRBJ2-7	CASSLFPRSEQYF
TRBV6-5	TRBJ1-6	CASSYSDGGVVSPLHF
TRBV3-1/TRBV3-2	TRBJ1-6	CASSQEKKGGISPLHF
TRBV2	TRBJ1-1	CASSDSHRIPNTEAFF
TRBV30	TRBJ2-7	CAWSVERLAGAYEQYF
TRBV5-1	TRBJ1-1	CASSLGGDSREAFF
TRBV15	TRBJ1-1	CATSIYPPIEAFF
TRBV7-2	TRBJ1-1	CASSPQGFSTEAFF
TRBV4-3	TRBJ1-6	CASSSQGDSPLHF
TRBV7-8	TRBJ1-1	CASSPGQGKFEAFF
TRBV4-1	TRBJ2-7	CASSQEIITAYEQYF
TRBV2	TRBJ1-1	CASSEQGDEAFF
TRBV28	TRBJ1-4	CASSPSQARRKLFF
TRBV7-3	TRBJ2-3	CASSKAGATDTQYF
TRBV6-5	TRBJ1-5	CASWTIIHQPQHF
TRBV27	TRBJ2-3	CASSIRGTYTDTQYF
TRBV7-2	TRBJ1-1	CASSPAEGRGDTEAFF
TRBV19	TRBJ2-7	CASSKGRDGSYEQYF
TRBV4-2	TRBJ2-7	CASSHPDAGRTVEQYF
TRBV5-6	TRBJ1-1	CASSLLGQDEAFF
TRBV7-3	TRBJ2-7	CASSLQPTSYKEQYF
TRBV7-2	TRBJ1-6	CASSLERGSPLHF
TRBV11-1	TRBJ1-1	CASSLQGAVYNTEAFF
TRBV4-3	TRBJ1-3	CASSQDGQGPGNTIYF
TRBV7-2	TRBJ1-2	CASSHGRQGNYGYTF
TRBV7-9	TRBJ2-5	CASSVRRGDQETQYF
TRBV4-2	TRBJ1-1	CASSPQGTEAFF
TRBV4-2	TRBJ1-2	CASSPRDRGARGYTF